These 26 T cell receptor beta chains were all obtained from the same sample, sequenced in a study of blood T cell repertoires in COVID-19. Sequenced by immunoSEQ multiplex PCR; TCRdb stores in-frame clones only, minus some. The sample yields 110,000 to 150,000 clones, more than 80% seen once. Source material: PBMCs or T cells enriched from blood (not recorded which). The receptors derive from a woman aged 18-29 years who had been exposed to COVID-19.

The rearrangement links TRBV27 to TRBJ2-1, with 14 bases aligning to TRBD2. This CDR3 has 20 amino acids. The V segment lost 1 base and the J segment 1 base; nucleotides outside the gene matches: 9. Germline V gene lookup returns CDR1 MNHEY and CDR2 SMNVEV (reference sequence). The CDR3 here is CASSLLAPGTSGRSYNEQFF. The CDR3 nucleotides read TGTGCCAGCAGTTTATTGGCCCCCGGGACTAGCGGGAGATCCTACAATGAGCAGTTCTTC.

The V gene is TRBV4-1, the J gene TRBJ2-2; 9 bases map to TRBD2. Germline CDR1 MGHRA, CDR2 YSYEKL. J gave up 11 bases and V 1 base, and 11 bases lay outside the gene matches. The CDR3 has 16 residues. CDR3 coding DNA: TGCGCCAGCAGCCAAGGAGGCGGGAGGGCCGCCGTCGAGCTGTTTTTT. Translating gives CASSQGGGRAAVELFF.

The chain recombines TRBV3-1 (or the pseudogene TRBV3-2) with TRBJ2-1, with a weak D call TRBD2 (5 bases). The V and J ends lost 0 bases and 4 bases respectively, with 10 bases between them. The CDR3 loop spans 15 amino acids. The germline V gene encodes CDR1 LGHDT and CDR2 YNNKEL (reference sequence). The CDR3 nucleotides are TGTGCCAGCAGCCAAGATAACGGGGAATACAATGAGCAGTTCTTC. Its translation: CASSQDNGEYNEQFF.

The chain uses TRBV5-4 and TRBJ1-2; 8 bases map to TRBD1. The CDR3 extends over 14 amino acids. Unmatched junction bases numbered 5, after V lost 4 bases and J lost 3 bases. Germline assignment: CDR1 SGHNT and CDR2 YYREEE (reference sequence). CDR3 bases: TGTGCCAGCAGCGGGTTGACAGGGGACTATGGCTACACCTTC. This sequence encodes CASSGLTGDYGYTF.

This clone was seen just once. The chain links TRBV3-1 (or the pseudogene TRBV3-2) to TRBJ1-3; D not certain. V was pared by 3 bases and J by 7 bases, with 7 bases between. The CDR3 is 12 amino acids. Germline V gene lookup returns CDR1 LGHDT and CDR2 YNNKEL (reference sequence). The CDR3 here is CASSQGLNTIYF. CDR3 sequence (DNA): TGTGCCAGCAGCCAGGGCCTCAACACCATATATTTT.

This chain connects TRBV4-3 to TRBJ2-6; D possibly corresponds to TRBD1 (5 bases). CDR3 length: 17 residues. CDR1 LGHNA and CDR2 YSLEER come from the germline V gene. With 4 bases removed from V and 4 bases from J, the gap between germline ends came to 17 bases. CDR3 protein: CASSPSYTGRGANVLTF. The CDR3 DNA reads TGCGCCAGCAGCCCCAGCTACACAGGACGCGGGGCCAACGTCCTGACTTTC.

This clone was picked up one time. The chain joins TRBV11-2 to TRBJ2-1, with a possible D match to TRBD1 (6 bases). The germline CDR1 and CDR2 sequences are SGHAT and FQNNGV. Trimming took off 4 bases at V and 4 bases at J, with 11 bases between the two ends. This CDR3 contains 14 residues. CDR3 protein: CASSYRDTYNEQFF. The CDR3 nucleotides are TGTGCCAGCAGCTACCGGGACACGTACAATGAGCAGTTCTTC. Filled out from reference TRBV11-2 and TRBJ2-1, the complete variable domain reads EAGVAQSPRYKIIEKRQSVAFWCNPISGHATLYWYQQILGQGPKLLIQFQNNGVVDDSQLPKDRFSAERLKGVDSTLKIQPAKLEDSAVYLCASSYRDTYNEQFFGPGTRLTVL.

The chain recombines TRBV29-1 with TRBJ2-1; 9 bases agree with TRBD2. V was pared by 6 bases and J by 5 bases, with 11 bases of the junction left unmatched. Per the germline V gene, CDR1 is SQVTM and CDR2 is ANQGSEA. The CDR3 contains 15 residues. CDR3 coding DNA: TGCAGCGTCGATGTGAGCGGGAGGAGACACAATGAGCAGTTCTTC. Translation gives CSVDVSGRRHNEQFF.

The rearrangement uses TRBV4-1 and TRBJ1-5; unclear D gene. V dropped 0 bases and J dropped 0 bases, with 6 bases sitting between them. Germline CDR1 is MGHRA and CDR2 is YSYEKL. CDR3 length equals 15 residues. The CDR3 DNA follows: TGCGCCAGCAGCCAAGATCTCTCTAGCAATCAGCCCCAGCATTTT. It translates to CASSQDLSSNQPQHF.

The chain employs TRBV11-2 and TRBJ2-3, with TRBD2 identical over 8 bases. The CDR3 is 17 amino acids. Germline-derived CDR1 and CDR2 are SGHAT and FQNNGV. The V and J ends lost 3 bases and 1 base, in that order; junction bases with no gene match: 9. CDR3 nucleotide sequence: TGTGCCAGCAGCTTTACTAGCGGAGGTTGGGGCACAGATACGCAGTATTTT. This encodes CASSFTSGGWGTDTQYF.

This clone is judged medium-sized. V gene TRBV11-2 combines with J gene TRBJ2-7; D may be TRBD2 (5 bases). This CDR3 spans 14 amino acids. In germline, CDR1 is SGHAT, CDR2 FQNNGV. Trimming removed 2 bases from V and 7 bases from J, with 15 bases in between. This CDR3 reads CASSLLGRGAEQYF. The CDR3 bases are TGTGCCAGCAGCTTATTAGGCCGGGGAGCGGAGCAGTACTTC.

This sequence joins TRBV4-2 and TRBJ2-1; the match to TRBD2 covers 9 bases. The CDR3 sequence is 16 residues long. The junction had 3 bases not matched to a gene; V was cut back by 1 base and J by 2 bases. Germline V lookup: CDR1 LGHNA, CDR2 YNFKEQ. CDR3 sequence (DNA): TGTGCCAGCAGCCAAGGACTAGCGGCCCCCTACAATGAGCAGTTCTTC. It is translated as CASSQGLAAPYNEQFF.

This chain uses TRBV10-3 with TRBJ2-7; 11 bases line up with TRBD2. This CDR3 has 15 amino acids. Trimming took 5 bases from V and 4 from J; bases not matched to a gene: 7. In germline, CDR1 is ENHRY, CDR2 SYGVKD. The CDR3 loop is CAISPGTSGKYEQYF. The CDR3 DNA follows: TGTGCCATCAGTCCGGGGACTAGCGGAAAATACGAGCAGTACTTC.

J is TRBJ2-1 and V is TRBV10-2; no definite D call. CDR3 length: 13 amino acids. The germline CDR1 and CDR2 sequences are WSHSY and SAAADI. V was trimmed by 4 bases and J by 4 bases, leaving 8 bases between them. This CDR3 reads CASSVASYNEQFF. The CDR3, as DNA: TGCGCCAGCAGTGTCGCGTCTTACAATGAGCAGTTCTTC.

The CDR3 sequence is CASSHIAGGVNEQFF. CDR3 sequence (DNA): TGTGCCAGCAGCCATATAGCGGGAGGTGTTAATGAGCAGTTCTTC. The chain has TRBV3-1 (or the pseudogene TRBV3-2) and TRBJ2-1; 10 bases are a match to TRBD2. The CDR3 loop spans 15 amino acids. CDR1 and CDR2 from the germline V gene are LGHDT and YNNKEL (reference sequence). V was pared by 3 bases and J by 7 bases, with 6 bases of the junction left unmatched.

CDR3 sequence (DNA): TGTGCCAGCAGCCACCCAGGGGTCTCTGGGGCCAACGTCCTGACTTTC. Its protein product is CASSHPGVSGANVLTF. The V gene is TRBV4-2, the J gene TRBJ2-6; D possibly corresponds to TRBD1 (6 bases). The V gene's germline CDR1 is LGHNA and CDR2 YNFKEQ. The CDR3 length is 16 residues. V was cut by 3 bases and J by 0 bases, with 9 bases left in between.

J is TRBJ1-5 and V is TRBV28; TRBD1 aligns across 7 bases. Germline-derived CDR1 and CDR2 are MDHEN and SYDVKM. This CDR3 has 15 amino acids. Trimming took 6 bases from V and 9 from J; bases not matched to a gene: 14. CDR3 region: CASSVGGGGASPQHF. The CDR3 DNA is TGTGCCAGCAGCGTCGGAGGAGGGGGCGCATCGCCCCAGCATTTT.

The chain employs TRBV20-1 and TRBJ1-1; maybe TRBD1 (5 bases). Germline CDR1 reads DFQATT; CDR2 reads SNEGSKA (reference sequence). Trimming removed 5 bases at V and 6 bases at J, with 10 bases between. The CDR3 totals 11 residues. The CDR3 DNA is TGCAGTGCTCCTAAGGGGCCTGAAGCTTTCTTT. Protein sequence: CSAPKGPEAFF.

In its sample, this clone was seen once. This chain uses TRBV4-2 with TRBJ2-2; TRBD2 agrees at 7 bases. The junction had 5 bases not matched to a gene; V was cut back by 1 base and J by 3 bases. Germline loops: CDR1 LGHNA, CDR2 YNFKEQ. This CDR3 has 16 residues. The CDR3 sequence is CASSQVGGRDTGELFF. CDR3 bases: TGTGCCAGCAGCCAAGTCGGAGGGAGGGACACCGGGGAGCTGTTTTTT.

This chain joins TRBV28 and TRBJ1-2; D is unclear. Trimming pared 4 bases from V and 4 bases from J, leaving 7 bases between. The CDR3 extends over 12 amino acids. Germline CDR1 is MDHEN and CDR2 is SYDVKM. CDR3: CASSYQFYGYTF. CDR3 nucleotides: TGTGCCAGCAGTTATCAGTTCTATGGCTACACCTTC.

The V gene is TRBV6-2 or TRBV6-3, the J gene TRBJ1-5; D is possibly TRBD1 (6 bases). V dropped 5 bases and J dropped 2 bases, with 25 bases sitting between them. The CDR3 is made up of 19 amino acids. From germline, CDR1 is MNHEY and CDR2 SVGEGT. CDR3 bases: TGTGCCAGCAGTACCCGTACTAATCGGGGGGGCGTTGGCAATCAGCCCCAGCATTTT. It yields the protein CASSTRTNRGGVGNQPQHF.

The CDR3 DNA follows: TGCGCCAGCAGCTTGGAGGGGATGAACACTGAAGCTTTCTTT. Its protein is CASSLEGMNTEAFF. The rearrangement joins TRBV5-1 to TRBJ1-1, with D possibly being TRBD1 (5 bases). The V gene's germline CDR1 is SGHRS and CDR2 YFSETQ. Trimming left V 0 bases short and J 0 bases short, with 6 bases between. This CDR3 is 14 amino acids long.

This clone was recorded only once. The chain recombines TRBV27 with TRBJ1-1; possible D gene TRBD1, 5 bases. Trimming cost V 0 bases and J 0 bases, with 8 bases left between them. CDR3 length: 15 amino acids. Germline CDR1 reads MNHEY; CDR2 reads SMNVEV (reference sequence). The CDR3 nucleotides are TGTGCCAGCAGTTTATCCGGGGGTATGAACACTGAAGCTTTCTTT. It is translated as CASSLSGGMNTEAFF.

This chain links TRBV28 with TRBJ2-7, with TRBD1 matching 7 bases. The CDR3 length is 14 residues. The germline V gene encodes CDR1 MDHEN and CDR2 SYDVKM. V shed 6 bases, J shed 2 bases, and the junction held 7 bases outside the gene matches. CDR3 in amino acids: CASSPGQLPYEQYF. CDR3 DNA: TGTGCCAGCAGCCCGGGACAGCTCCCCTACGAGCAGTACTTC.

This clone was observed a single time. The chain recombines TRBV2 with TRBJ1-5; tentative D call: TRBD1 (6 bases). V was shortened by 8 bases and J by 5 bases, with 37 bases between the two germline ends. CDR1 SNHLY and CDR2 FYNNEI come from the germline V gene. The CDR3 consists of 21 residues. As DNA, the CDR3 is TGTGCCAGCCACCCGGGACACAGGTTTCGTTCCTTCCCCCGGGGCCATCAGCCCCAGCATTTT. Translating it yields CASHPGHRFRSFPRGHQPQHF.

This chain connects TRBV6-5 to TRBJ2-7; 10 nucleotides align to TRBD2. V gave up 0 bases and J gave up 5 bases; unmatched junction bases: 4. Germline CDR1 is MNHEY and CDR2 is SVGAGI. This CDR3 comprises 15 residues. This chain's CDR3 is CASSYSASGSHEQYF. The CDR3 DNA reads as TGTGCCAGCAGTTACTCGGCTAGCGGGAGCCACGAGCAGTACTTC.